A single sample gave rise to the 18 T cell receptor beta chains below, sequenced in a study of early stage breast cancer tumors. Clones were sequenced by immunoSEQ multiplex PCR, and TCRdb holds only the in-frame ones, with some missing. Here the sample spans tens of thousands of clones, 60% to 85% being singletons. The sequenced material came from blood. The receptors shown here come from a person under 45 with breast cancer.

The genes are TRBV4-2 and TRBJ2-2; 11 bases are a match to TRBD2. Germline trimming cut 6 bases from V and 6 bases from J; bases unmatched to any gene: 9. Germline lookup yields CDR1 LGHNA and CDR2 YNFKEQ. The CDR3 has 16 amino acids. DNA for the CDR3: TGTGCCAGCAGTCAGATAGCGGGAGGGGTCGCCGGGGAGCTGTTTTTT. Translation: CASSQIAGGVAGELFF.

The rearrangement joins TRBV5-1 to TRBJ2-7, with 8 nucleotides matching TRBD2. Trimming took 0 bases from V and 1 from J; bases not matched to a gene: 3. Germline V gene sequence: CDR1 SGHRS, CDR2 YFSETQ. The length of the CDR3 is 15 residues. The CDR3 bases are TGCGCCAGCAGCTTGGTAATAGCGGGGTCCTACGAGCAGTACTTC. It translates to CASSLVIAGSYEQYF.

This clone is a singleton in its sample. The rearrangement uses TRBV5-1 and TRBJ2-3; TRBD2 aligns across 8 bases. Trimming removed 4 bases from V and 2 bases from J; junction bases left unmatched: 6. CDR1 and CDR2 from the germline V gene are SGHRS and YFSETQ. The CDR3 loop spans 15 amino acids. CDR3 in amino acids: CASSPGLVHTDTQYF. CDR3 in DNA: TGCGCCAGCAGCCCGGGACTAGTCCACACAGATACGCAGTATTTT.

The genes are TRBV19 and TRBJ2-7; 7 bases are shared with TRBD1. Germline V gene sequence: CDR1 LNHDA, CDR2 SQIVND (reference sequence). Trimming at V came to 5 bases and at J to 3 bases, leaving 10 bases not matched to a gene. This CDR3 is 15 amino acids long. The CDR3, as DNA: TGTGCCAGTAGTCCACGCCGACAGGGTGGCTACGAGCAGTACTTC. It translates to CASSPRRQGGYEQYF.

This chain joins TRBV18 and TRBJ2-2; D gene unclear. Germline-derived CDR1 and CDR2 are KGHSH and LQKENI. Trimming took 5 bases from V and 4 from J, leaving 11 bases between them. This CDR3 spans 14 amino acids. The CDR3 here is CASSVPGRTGELFF. The CDR3 bases are TGTGCCAGCTCAGTGCCAGGCCGCACCGGGGAGCTGTTTTTT.

This sequence joins TRBV13 and TRBJ2-1, with 10 bases identical to TRBD2. Germline assignment: CDR1 PRHDT and CDR2 FYEKMQ (reference sequence). The CDR3 has 16 amino acids. Germline trimming cut 0 bases from V and 4 bases from J; bases unmatched to any gene: 3. The CDR3 region has the DNA TGTGCCAGCAGCTTAGGGGGGACTAGCGTATACAATGAGCAGTTCTTC. This translates into CASSLGGTSVYNEQFF.

The chain recombines TRBV12-5 with TRBJ1-1; D call uncertain. This CDR3 contains 13 residues. From germline, CDR1 is LGHNT and CDR2 FRNRAP. The V and J ends lost 1 base and 6 bases respectively, with 9 bases between them. DNA for the CDR3: TGTGCTAGTGGTTTGGAACGTGGGGCTGAAGCTTTCTTT. The encoded protein is CASGLERGAEAFF.

The chain employs TRBV7-9 and TRBJ1-2, with D perhaps matching TRBD1 (5 bases). Germline lookup yields CDR1 SEHNR and CDR2 FQNEAQ (reference sequence). Trimming shortened V by 1 base and J by 14 bases, and 17 bases separated the two germline ends. The CDR3 consists of 13 residues. For the CDR3, the DNA is TGTGCCAGCAGCTTAGGGGACTCTCGCCGTGGTACCTTC. Protein product: CASSLGDSRRGTF.

V usage is TRBV30 and J usage is TRBJ2-3; 7 bases are a match to TRBD2. Unmatched junction bases numbered 4, after V lost 0 bases and J lost 1 base. CDR1 is GTSNPN and CDR2 is SVGIG in the germline V gene (reference sequence). The CDR3 is made up of 15 amino acids. CDR3 protein: CAWSVVGGGTDTQYF. CDR3 in DNA: TGTGCCTGGAGTGTTGTGGGAGGGGGCACAGATACGCAGTATTTT.

As regards this clone: Distinct nucleotide sequences in the sample also encode this CDR3. The V gene is TRBV30, the J gene TRBJ1-1; the D gene is possibly TRBD1 (6 bases). The CDR3 has 14 residues. The germline V gene has CDR1 GTSNPN and CDR2 SVGIG (reference sequence). Trimming shortened V by 1 base and J by 1 base, and 10 bases separated the two germline ends. Written as DNA, the CDR3 is TGTGCCTGGAGTGCGGGACACGCGAACACTGAAGCTTTCTTT. Translating gives CAWSAGHANTEAFF.

The chain carries TRBV30 and TRBJ1-4; 8 positions match TRBD1. CDR1 is GTSNPN and CDR2 is SVGIG in the germline V gene (reference sequence). The V segment lost 2 bases and the J segment 7 bases; nucleotides outside the gene matches: 9. The CDR3 is 15 amino acids. For the CDR3, the DNA is TGTGCCTGGAGTCCTCTTACCGGGACAGGTGAAAAACTGTTTTTT. It encodes CAWSPLTGTGEKLFF.

The V and J genes are TRBV29-1 and TRBJ1-2; D ambiguous. This CDR3 region has 11 residues. Germline CDR1 is SQVTM and CDR2 is ANQGSEA. V was trimmed by 4 bases and J by 4 bases, leaving 7 bases between them. Here the CDR3 DNA reads TGCAGCGTTGTTTCAGTCTATGGCTACACCTTC. This codes for CSVVSVYGYTF. The variable domain in full, completed from reference TRBV29-1 and TRBJ1-2, reads SAVISQKPSRDICQRGTSLTIQCQVDSQVTMMFWYRQQPGQSLTLIATANQGSEATYESGFVIDKFPISRPNLTFSTLTVSNMSPEDSSIYLCSVVSVYGYTFGSGTRLTVV.

The V call is TRBV9, the J call TRBJ2-3; 8 positions match TRBD2. The V gene end was trimmed by 1 base and the J gene end by 2 bases; junction bases not matched to a gene: 3. The germline V gene encodes CDR1 SGDLS and CDR2 YYNGEE. The CDR3 extends over 15 amino acids. The CDR3, as DNA: TGTGCCAGCAGCGTAAACGGGAGGGCCACAGATACGCAGTATTTT. Protein product: CASSVNGRATDTQYF.

The chain combines TRBV6-5 with TRBJ2-7; D is undetermined. Trimming removed 6 bases from V and 7 bases from J, with 19 bases in between. The CDR3 spans 14 residues. CDR1 MNHEY and CDR2 SVGAGI come from the germline V gene. The CDR3: CASRTPVPLGEQYF. CDR3 sequence (DNA): TGTGCCAGCAGAACCCCGGTCCCCCTTGGGGAGCAGTACTTC.

V and J are TRBV27 and TRBJ1-1, with D possibly being TRBD1 (6 bases). The CDR3 has 15 amino acids. The V gene lost 2 bases and the J gene lost 4 bases, with 14 bases spanning the gap. Germline CDR1 reads MNHEY; CDR2 reads SMNVEV (reference sequence). CDR3 coding DNA: TGTGCCAGCAGTTTAAGCCCAACAGGGACCACTGAAGCTTTCTTT. Protein: CASSLSPTGTTEAFF.

The chain recombines TRBV7-3 with TRBJ1-3; the D gene is possibly TRBD1 (5 bases). This CDR3 has 14 amino acids. V lost 3 bases and J lost 2, with 8 bases in between. Germline V gene lookup returns CDR1 SGHTA and CDR2 FQGTGA. CDR3 amino acids: CASSFGGAGNTIYF. The CDR3, as DNA: TGTGCCAGCAGCTTCGGGGGTGCTGGAAACACCATATATTTT.

This clone has more than one count but fewer than ten. The chain links TRBV5-5 to TRBJ1-3; TRBD1 is a possible D gene (5 bases). Trimming cost V 2 bases and J 8 bases, with 14 bases left between them. This CDR3 contains 14 residues. Per germline, CDR1 SGHKS and CDR2 YYEKEE (reference sequence). CDR3 amino acids: CASSFASAGDTIYF. The CDR3 bases are TGTGCCAGCAGCTTTGCTAGCGCGGGGGACACCATATATTTT.

This chain joins TRBV25-1 and TRBJ2-7; 9 nucleotides agree with TRBD1. Germline CDR1 reads MGHDK; CDR2 reads SYGVNS. V was pared by 5 bases and J by 7 bases, with 9 bases of the junction left unmatched. This CDR3 comprises 14 residues. CDR3 bases: TGTGCCAGCAGTCCCGGGACAGGGCTTCTTGAGCAGTACTTC. Translating it yields CASSPGTGLLEQYF.